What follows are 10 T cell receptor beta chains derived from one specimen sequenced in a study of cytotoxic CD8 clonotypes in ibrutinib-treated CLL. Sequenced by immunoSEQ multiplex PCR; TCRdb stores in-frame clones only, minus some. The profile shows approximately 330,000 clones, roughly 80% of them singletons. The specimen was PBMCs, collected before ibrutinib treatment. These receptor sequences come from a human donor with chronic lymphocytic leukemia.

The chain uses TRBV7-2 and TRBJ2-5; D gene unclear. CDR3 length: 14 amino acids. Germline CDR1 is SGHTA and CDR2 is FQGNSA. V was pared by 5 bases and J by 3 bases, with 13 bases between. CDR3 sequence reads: CASSPRAVKETQYF. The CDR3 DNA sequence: TGTGCCAGCAGCCCCCGGGCCGTTAAAGAGACCCAGTACTTC. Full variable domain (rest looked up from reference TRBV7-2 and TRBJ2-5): GAGVSQSPSNKVTEKGKDVELRCDPISGHTALYWYRQSLGQGLEFLIYFQGNSAPDKSGLPSDRFSAERTGGSVSTLTIQRTQQEDSAVYLCASSPRAVKETQYFGPGTRLLVL.

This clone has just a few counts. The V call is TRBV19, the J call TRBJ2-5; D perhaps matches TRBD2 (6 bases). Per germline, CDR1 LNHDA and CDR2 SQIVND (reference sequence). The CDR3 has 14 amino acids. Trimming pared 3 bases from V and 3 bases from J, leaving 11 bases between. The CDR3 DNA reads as TGTGCCAGTAGTATGGTGGGCGGGGAAGAGACCCAGTACTTC. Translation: CASSMVGGEETQYF.

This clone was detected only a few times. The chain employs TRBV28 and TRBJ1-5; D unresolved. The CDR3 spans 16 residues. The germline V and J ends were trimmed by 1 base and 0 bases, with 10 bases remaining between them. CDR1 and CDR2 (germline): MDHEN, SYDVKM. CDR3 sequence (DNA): TGTGCCAGCAGTTTATCACGCCACTATAGCAATCAGCCCCAGCATTTT. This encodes CASSLSRHYSNQPQHF.

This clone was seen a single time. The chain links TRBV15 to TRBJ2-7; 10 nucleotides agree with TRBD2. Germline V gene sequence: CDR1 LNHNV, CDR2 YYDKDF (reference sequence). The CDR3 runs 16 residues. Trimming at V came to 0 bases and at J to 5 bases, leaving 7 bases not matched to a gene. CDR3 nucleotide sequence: TGTGCCACCAGCAGAGATTTGCTAGCGGGAGTCCACGAGCAGTACTTC. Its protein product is CATSRDLLAGVHEQYF. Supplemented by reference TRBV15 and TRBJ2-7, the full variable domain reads DAMVIQNPRYQVTQFGKPVTLSCSQTLNHNVMYWYQQKSSQAPKLLFHYYDKDFNNEADTPDNFQSRRPNTSFCFLDIRSPGLGDTAMYLCATSRDLLAGVHEQYFGPGTRLTVT.

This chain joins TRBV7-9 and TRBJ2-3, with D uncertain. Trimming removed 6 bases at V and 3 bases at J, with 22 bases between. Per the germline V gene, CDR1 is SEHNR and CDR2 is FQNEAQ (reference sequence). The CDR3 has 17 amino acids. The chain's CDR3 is CASSFIPQDVATDTQYF. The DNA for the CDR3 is TGTGCCAGCAGTTTCATACCCCAGGACGTCGCGACAGATACGCAGTATTTT.

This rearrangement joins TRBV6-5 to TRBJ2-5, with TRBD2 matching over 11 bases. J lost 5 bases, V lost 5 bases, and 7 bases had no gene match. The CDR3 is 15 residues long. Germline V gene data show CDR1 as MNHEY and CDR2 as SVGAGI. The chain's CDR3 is CASSARTSGSETQYF. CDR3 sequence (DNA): TGTGCCAGCAGTGCGAGGACTAGCGGGTCGGAGACCCAGTACTTC.

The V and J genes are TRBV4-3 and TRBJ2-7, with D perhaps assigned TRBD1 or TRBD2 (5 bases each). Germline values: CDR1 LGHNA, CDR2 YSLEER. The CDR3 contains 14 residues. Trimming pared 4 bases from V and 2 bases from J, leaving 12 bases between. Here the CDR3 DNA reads TGCGCCAGCAGCCTAAGGGACGGAGCCTACGAGCAGTACTTC. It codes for CASSLRDGAYEQYF.

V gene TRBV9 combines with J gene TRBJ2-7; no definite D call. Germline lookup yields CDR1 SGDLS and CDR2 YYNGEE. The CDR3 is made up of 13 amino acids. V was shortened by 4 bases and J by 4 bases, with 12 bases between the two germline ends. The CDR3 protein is CASSPDGLYEQYF. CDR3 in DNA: TGTGCCAGCAGCCCCGATGGATTGTACGAGCAGTACTTC.

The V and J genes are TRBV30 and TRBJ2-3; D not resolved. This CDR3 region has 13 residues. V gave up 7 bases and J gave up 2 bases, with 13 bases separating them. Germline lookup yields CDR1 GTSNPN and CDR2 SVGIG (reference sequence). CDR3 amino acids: CALVRFDTDTQYF. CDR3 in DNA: TGTGCCTTGGTGCGGTTTGACACAGATACGCAGTATTTT. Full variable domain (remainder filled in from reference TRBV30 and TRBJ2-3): SQTIHQWPATLVQPVGSPLSLECTVEGTSNPNLYWYRQAAGRGLQLLFYSVGIGQISSEVPQNLSASRPQDRQFILSSKKLLLSDSGFYLCALVRFDTDTQYFGPGTRLTVL.

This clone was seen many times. DNA for the CDR3: TGTGCCAGCAGTTTAACTAGCAGGTACGAGCAGTACTTC. Protein sequence: CASSLTSRYEQYF. This rearrangement joins TRBV6-5 to TRBJ2-7, with a weak D call TRBD2 (6 bases). The CDR3 has 13 amino acids. V lost 4 bases and J lost 4, with 11 bases in between. Germline CDR1 and CDR2: MNHEY and SVGAGI.